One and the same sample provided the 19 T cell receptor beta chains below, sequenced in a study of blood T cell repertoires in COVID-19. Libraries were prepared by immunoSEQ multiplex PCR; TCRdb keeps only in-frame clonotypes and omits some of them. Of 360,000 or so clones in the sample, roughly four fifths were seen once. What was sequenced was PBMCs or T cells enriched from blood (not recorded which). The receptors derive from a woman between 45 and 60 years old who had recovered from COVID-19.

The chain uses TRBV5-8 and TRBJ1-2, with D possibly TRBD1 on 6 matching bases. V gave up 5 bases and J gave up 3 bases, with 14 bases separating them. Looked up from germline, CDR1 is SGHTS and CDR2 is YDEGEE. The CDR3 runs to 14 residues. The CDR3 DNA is TGTGCCAGCAGTTATGTAAACAGGGACTATGGCTACACCTTC. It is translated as CASSYVNRDYGYTF.

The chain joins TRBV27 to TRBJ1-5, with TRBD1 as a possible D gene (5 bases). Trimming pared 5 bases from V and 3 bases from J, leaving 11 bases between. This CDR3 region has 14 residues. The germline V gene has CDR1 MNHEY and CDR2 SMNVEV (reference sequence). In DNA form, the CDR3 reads TGTGCCAGCAGTCCGGGGGGTAACAATCAGCCCCAGCATTTT. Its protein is CASSPGGNNQPQHF.

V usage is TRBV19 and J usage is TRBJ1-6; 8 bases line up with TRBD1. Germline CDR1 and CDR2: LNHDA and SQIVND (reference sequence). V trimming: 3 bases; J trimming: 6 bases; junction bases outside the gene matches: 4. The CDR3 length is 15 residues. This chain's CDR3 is CASSIGQGTNSPLHF. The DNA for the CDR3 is TGTGCCAGTAGTATCGGACAGGGTACTAATTCACCCCTCCACTTT. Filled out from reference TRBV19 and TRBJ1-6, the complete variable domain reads DGGITQSPKYLFRKEGQNVTLSCEQNLNHDAMYWYRQDPGQGLRLIYYSQIVNDFQKGDIAEGYSVSREKKESFPLTVTSAQKNPTAFYLCASSIGQGTNSPLHFGNGTRLTVT.

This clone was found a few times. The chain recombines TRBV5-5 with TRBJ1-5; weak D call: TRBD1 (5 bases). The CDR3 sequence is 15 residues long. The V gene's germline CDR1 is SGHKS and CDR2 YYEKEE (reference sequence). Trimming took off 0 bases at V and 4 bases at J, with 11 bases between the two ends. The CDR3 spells CASSLGITGNQPQHF. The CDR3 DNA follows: TGTGCCAGCAGCTTGGGGATAACAGGAAATCAGCCCCAGCATTTT.

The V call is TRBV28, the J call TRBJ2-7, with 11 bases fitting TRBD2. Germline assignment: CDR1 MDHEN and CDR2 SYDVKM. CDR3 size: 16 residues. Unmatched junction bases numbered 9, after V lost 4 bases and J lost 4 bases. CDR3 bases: TGTGCCAGCAGTTCCTGGGGGACTAGCGGAGATTACGAGCAGTACTTC. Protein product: CASSSWGTSGDYEQYF.

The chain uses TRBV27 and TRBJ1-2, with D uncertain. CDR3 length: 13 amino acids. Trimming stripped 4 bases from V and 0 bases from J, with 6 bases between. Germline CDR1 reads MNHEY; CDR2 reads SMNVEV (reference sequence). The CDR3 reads CASSSSANYGYTF. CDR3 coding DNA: TGTGCCAGCAGTTCTTCTGCTAACTATGGCTACACCTTC.

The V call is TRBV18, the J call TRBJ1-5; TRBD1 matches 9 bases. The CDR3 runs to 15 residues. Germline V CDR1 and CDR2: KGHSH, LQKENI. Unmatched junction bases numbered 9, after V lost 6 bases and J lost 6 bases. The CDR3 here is CASSTGTGTVQPQHF. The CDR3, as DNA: TGTGCCAGCTCGACCGGGACAGGGACGGTTCAGCCCCAGCATTTT.

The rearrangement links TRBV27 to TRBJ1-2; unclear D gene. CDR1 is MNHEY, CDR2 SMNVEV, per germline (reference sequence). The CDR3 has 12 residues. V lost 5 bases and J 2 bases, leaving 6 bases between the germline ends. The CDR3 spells CASSRSNYGYTF. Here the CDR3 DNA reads TGTGCCAGCAGTAGGAGCAACTATGGCTACACCTTC.

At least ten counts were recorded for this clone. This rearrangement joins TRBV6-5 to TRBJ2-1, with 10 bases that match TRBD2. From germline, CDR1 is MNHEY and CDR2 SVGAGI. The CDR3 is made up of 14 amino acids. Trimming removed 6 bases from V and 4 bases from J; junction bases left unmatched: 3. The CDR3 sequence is CASSWTSGYNEQFF. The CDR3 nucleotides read TGTGCCAGCAGCTGGACTAGCGGATACAATGAGCAGTTCTTC.

As DNA, the CDR3 is TGTGCCTGGAGTGTAAACTCTAACGGTCAGCCCCAGCATTTT. It yields the protein CAWSVNSNGQPQHF. The V gene is TRBV30, the J gene TRBJ1-5; D gene uncertain. The CDR3 is made up of 14 amino acids. The germline V and J ends were trimmed by 0 bases and 6 bases, with 12 bases remaining between them. Germline CDR1 reads GTSNPN; CDR2 reads SVGIG (reference sequence).

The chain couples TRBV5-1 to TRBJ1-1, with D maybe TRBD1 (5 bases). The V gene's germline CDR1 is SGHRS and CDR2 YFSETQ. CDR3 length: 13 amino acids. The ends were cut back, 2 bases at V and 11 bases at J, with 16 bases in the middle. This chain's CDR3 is CASSFTDSGRAFF. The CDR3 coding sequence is TGCGCCAGCAGCTTTACCGACAGTGGACGGGCTTTCTTT.

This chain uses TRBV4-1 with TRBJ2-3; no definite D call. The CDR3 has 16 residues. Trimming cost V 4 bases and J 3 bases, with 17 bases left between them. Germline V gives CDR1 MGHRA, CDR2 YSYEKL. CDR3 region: CASSPHQEPRTDTQYF. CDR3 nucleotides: TGCGCCAGCAGCCCCCACCAAGAACCTAGAACAGATACGCAGTATTTT.

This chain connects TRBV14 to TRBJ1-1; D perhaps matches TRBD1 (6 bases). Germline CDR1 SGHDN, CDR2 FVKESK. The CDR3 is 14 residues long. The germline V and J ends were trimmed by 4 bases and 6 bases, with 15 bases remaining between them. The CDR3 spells CASSLQGLIAEAFF. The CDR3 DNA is TGTGCCAGCAGCCTACAGGGTTTAATCGCTGAAGCTTTCTTT.

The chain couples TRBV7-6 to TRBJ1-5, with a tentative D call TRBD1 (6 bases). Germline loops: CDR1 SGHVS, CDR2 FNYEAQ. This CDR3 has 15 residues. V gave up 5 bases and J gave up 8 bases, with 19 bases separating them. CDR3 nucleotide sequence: TGTGCCAGCAGCCTAAGGACAGACTCTGGAGAGCCCCAGCATTTT. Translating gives CASSLRTDSGEPQHF. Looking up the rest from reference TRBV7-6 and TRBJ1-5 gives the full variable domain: GAGVSQSPRYKVTKRGQDVALRCDPISGHVSLYWYRQALGQGPEFLTYFNYEAQQDKSGLPNDRFSAERPEGSISTLTIQRTEQRDSAMYRCASSLRTDSGEPQHFGDGTRLSIL.

Here the CDR3 reads CASSLVGTLNTEAFF. The CDR3 bases are TGTGCCAGCAGCTTGGTCGGGACACTCAACACTGAAGCTTTCTTT. The chain employs TRBV5-4 and TRBJ1-1; D is possibly TRBD1 (6 bases). The CDR3 has 15 residues. Trimming removed 0 bases at V and 2 bases at J, with 11 bases between. CDR1 is SGHNT, CDR2 YYREEE, per germline (reference sequence).

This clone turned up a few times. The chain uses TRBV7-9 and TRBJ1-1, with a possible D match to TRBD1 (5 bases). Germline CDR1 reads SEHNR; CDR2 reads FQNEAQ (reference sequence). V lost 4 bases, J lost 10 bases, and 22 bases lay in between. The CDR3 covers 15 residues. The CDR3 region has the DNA TGTGCCAGCAGCTCTCCGGCAGTTGGGGCCCACGGAGCTTTCTTT. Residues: CASSSPAVGAHGAFF.

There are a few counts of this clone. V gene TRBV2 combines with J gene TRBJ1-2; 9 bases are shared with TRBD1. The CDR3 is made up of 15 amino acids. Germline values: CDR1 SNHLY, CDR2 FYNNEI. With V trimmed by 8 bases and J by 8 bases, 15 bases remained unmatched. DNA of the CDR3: TGTGCCAGCCACAACCGCCAACAGGGGGCGCACGGCTACACCTTC. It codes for CASHNRQQGAHGYTF.

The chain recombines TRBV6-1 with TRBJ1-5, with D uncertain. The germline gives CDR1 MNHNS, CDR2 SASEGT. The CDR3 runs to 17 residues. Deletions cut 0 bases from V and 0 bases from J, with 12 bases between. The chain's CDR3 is CASSEARGILSNQPQHF. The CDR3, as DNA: TGTGCCAGCAGTGAAGCGCGAGGGATCCTTAGCAATCAGCCCCAGCATTTT.

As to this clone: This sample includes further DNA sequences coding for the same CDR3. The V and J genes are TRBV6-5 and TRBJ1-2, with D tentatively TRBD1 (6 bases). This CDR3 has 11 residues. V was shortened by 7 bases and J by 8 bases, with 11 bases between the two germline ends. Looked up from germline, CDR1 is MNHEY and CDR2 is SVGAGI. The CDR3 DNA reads TGTGCCAGCACCGGCAGGGGAGGCTACACCTTC. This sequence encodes CASTGRGGYTF.